These 28 T cell receptor beta chains originate from one sample sequenced in a study of molecular identifiers for immune sequencing clone quantification. TCRdb re-called the PCR reads with MiXCR, one entry per CDR3 protein. The repertoire holds about 510,000 distinct CDR3 sequences, with around 21% as singletons. Sequencing was carried out using naive CD8+ T cells from blood, with Jurkat cell RNA spiked in. Subset noted: FACS-sorted CD8+CD4-CCR7+CD45RA+ naive T cells. These receptors were taken from a human donor in good health. Some libraries in this study had Jurkat cell RNA spiked in.

This clonotype has a handful of counts. This chain joins TRBV7-9 and TRBJ2-7; 10 bases are shared with TRBD2. V lost 5 bases to trimming and J lost 3 bases; unmatched junction nucleotides: 7. This CDR3 region has 15 residues. Germline V gene lookup returns CDR1 SEHNR and CDR2 FQNEAQ (reference sequence). The CDR3: CASSPGLAEIYEQYF. The CDR3 region has the DNA TGTGCCAGCAGCCCCGGACTAGCGGAGATCTACGAGCAGTACTTC.

The chain joins TRBV4-3 to TRBJ2-1; 9 nucleotides line up with TRBD2. Germline V gives CDR1 LGHNA, CDR2 YSLEER. With V trimmed by 0 bases and J by 4 bases, 7 bases remained unmatched. The CDR3 totals 17 residues. The CDR3 nucleotides are TGCGCCAGCAGCCAAGATAGCCAGCGGGGGGTTTACAATGAGCAGTTCTTC. This sequence encodes CASSQDSQRGVYNEQFF.

This clonotype has a single count. A single base separates this from a much larger clone, so it may be a read error. The chain combines TRBV30 with TRBJ1-1; unclear D gene. From germline, CDR1 is GTSNPN and CDR2 SVGIG (reference sequence). The CDR3 covers 12 residues. Here the CDR3 reads CVWTATQIEAFF. The CDR3, as DNA: TGTGTCTGGACGGCTACCCAGATAGAAGCTTTCTTT.

This clonotype was detected ten times or more. V is TRBV6-2 or TRBV6-3 and J is TRBJ2-1; D may be TRBD1 (5 bases). This CDR3 is 14 amino acids long. V gave up 2 bases and J gave up 1 base, with 6 bases separating them. Germline V gene data show CDR1 as MNHEY and CDR2 as SVGEGT. DNA of the CDR3: TGTGCCAGCAGTTACGCAGGGTCCTACAATGAGCAGTTCTTC. Its protein is CASSYAGSYNEQFF.

In this sample, this clonotype turned up many times. This chain connects TRBV29-1 to TRBJ2-7; D might be TRBD1 (6 bases). This CDR3 is 14 amino acids long. Between the trimmed V and J ends, which lost 1 base and 3 bases, there was a span of 13 bases. Germline CDR1 SQVTM, CDR2 ANQGSEA. For the CDR3, the DNA is TGCAGCGTTGAAGGCGCAGGGGCGAACTACGAGCAGTACTTC. This translates into CSVEGAGANYEQYF.

This clonotype was counted a single time. This may be a read error, as it is one base from a much larger clone. V gene TRBV7-6 combines with J gene TRBJ2-6; 7 bases are a match to TRBD2. The germline V gene encodes CDR1 SGHVS and CDR2 FNYEAQ. This CDR3 spans 17 amino acids. The chain's CDR3 is CSSSVREVNSGANVLTF. Here the CDR3 DNA reads TGTTCCAGCAGCGTCCGGGAGGTTAACTCTGGGGCCAACGTCCTGACTTTC. Full variable domain (outside the CDR3, taken from reference TRBV7-6 and TRBJ2-6): GAGVSQSPRYKVTKRGQDVALRCDPISGHVSLYWYRQALGQGPEFLTYFNYEAQQDKSGLPNDRFSAERPEGSISTLTIQRTEQRDSAMYRCSSSVREVNSGANVLTFGAGSRLTVL.

The CDR3 DNA follows: TGTGCCAGCAGCTCCCTAGCGGGGTCACTCCAAGAGACCCAGTACTTC. It codes for CASSSLAGSLQETQYF. V is TRBV11-2 and J is TRBJ2-5; 9 bases are a match to TRBD2. The CDR3 is made up of 16 amino acids. Germline lookup yields CDR1 SGHAT and CDR2 FQNNGV. The trim removed 4 bases at V and 1 base at J, leaving 7 bases unmatched.

This sequence joins TRBV21-1 and TRBJ2-5; the table gives TRBD1 as D, unverified against the DNA. TRBV21-1 counts as a pseudogene. The CDR3 has 14 residues. CDR3 DNA: TGTGCCAGCACCGGGGGAAGGACGGTCGAGACCCAGTACTTC. Translated: CASTGGRTVETQYF.

This clonotype appeared many times. The chain recombines TRBV7-9 with TRBJ2-3; D perhaps matches TRBD2 (6 bases). V dropped 3 bases and J dropped 1 base, with 11 bases sitting between them. The length of the CDR3 is 15 residues. Germline CDR1 is SEHNR and CDR2 is FQNEAQ (reference sequence). The CDR3 DNA reads TGTGCCAGCAGCTTTTGGCGGGATCGCACAGATACGCAGTATTTT. It specifies CASSFWRDRTDTQYF.

With respect to this clonotype: A clone one base away is much larger, so this may be a read error. The chain carries TRBV28 and TRBJ2-5; 9 nucleotides agree with TRBD2. Germline values: CDR1 MDHEN, CDR2 SYDVKM. The J segment lost 6 bases and the V segment lost 5 bases, leaving 7 bases of the junction unmatched. CDR3 size: 14 residues. CDR3 in DNA: TGTGCCAGCAGTCTGGGGACTAGCTGGCAGACCCAGTACTTC. Translated: CASSLGTSWQTQYF.

The rearrangement joins TRBV11-2 to TRBJ2-4, with 11 bases fitting TRBD1. Germline trimming cut 4 bases from V and 6 bases from J; bases unmatched to any gene: 11. CDR3 length: 17 residues. The V gene's germline CDR1 is SGHAT and CDR2 FQNNGV. The CDR3 here is CASSSRPDRGRVNIQYF. The CDR3 region has the DNA TGTGCCAGCAGCTCCAGACCGGACAGGGGGCGGGTAAACATTCAGTACTTC. The variable domain in full, completed from reference TRBV11-2 and TRBJ2-4, reads EAGVAQSPRYKIIEKRQSVAFWCNPISGHATLYWYQQILGQGPKLLIQFQNNGVVDDSQLPKDRFSAERLKGVDSTLKIQPAKLEDSAVYLCASSSRPDRGRVNIQYFGAGTRLSVL.

With respect to this clonotype: Given the absence of the conserved phenylalanine or tryptophan at the CDR3 end, a read error is likely. This chain connects TRBV30 to TRBJ2-7, with a weak D call TRBD2 (5 bases). The length of the CDR3 is 11 residues. V was cut by 2 bases and J by 6 bases, with 8 bases left in between. Germline lookup yields CDR1 GTSNPN and CDR2 SVGIG (reference sequence). The CDR3: CAWSIRGEQYS. CDR3 DNA sequence: TGTGCCTGGAGTATCCGGGGCGAGCAGTACTCC.

Comment on this clonotype: One end of the junction is discordant with germline, which a read error may explain. V usage is TRBV7-8 and J usage is TRBJ1-1, with unresolved D. Germline CDR1 is SGHVS and CDR2 is FQNEAQ. This CDR3 has 15 residues. The CDR3 reads CASSHTGRPNTETFF. The CDR3 DNA sequence: TGTGCCAGCAGCCACACGGGCCGACCGAACACTGAAACTTTCTTT.

The chain links TRBV5-4 to TRBJ2-3; no firm D call. Trimming removed 4 bases from V and 2 bases from J, with 14 bases in between. Germline CDR1 and CDR2: SGHNT and YYREEE (reference sequence). CDR3 length: 15 residues. CDR3 in DNA: TGTGCCAGCAGCGGTCCCCGGACGCACACAGATACGCAGTATTTT. Amino acids: CASSGPRTHTDTQYF.

This clonotype was detected many times. The rearrangement uses TRBV12-3 or TRBV12-4 and TRBJ1-5; D uncertain. Trimming pared 6 bases from V and 4 bases from J, leaving 10 bases between. The CDR3 spans 13 residues. CDR3: CASSDTLNQPQHF. In DNA form, the CDR3 reads TGTGCCAGCAGCGACACCTTGAATCAGCCCCAGCATTTT.

As to this clonotype: This may arise from a read error, as a much more abundant clone is one base away. The chain links TRBV28 to TRBJ2-4; D is perhaps TRBD1 (5 bases). The CDR3 runs to 15 residues. Germline V CDR1 and CDR2: MDHEN, SYDVKM. The CDR3 is CASSLLIDSKNTQYF. The CDR3 coding sequence is TGTGCCAGCAGTCTACTAATTGACAGCAAAAACACTCAGTACTTC.

The chain links TRBV4-3 to TRBJ1-1, with unresolved D. The germline V and J ends were trimmed by 0 bases and 0 bases, with 11 bases remaining between them. Germline V gives CDR1 LGHNA, CDR2 YSLEER. The CDR3 runs 16 residues. This chain's CDR3 is CASSQDGGGLNTEAFF. DNA for the CDR3: TGCGCCAGCAGCCAAGATGGCGGAGGTCTGAACACTGAAGCTTTCTTT.

The sample holds many counts of this clonotype. The V gene is TRBV5-1, the J gene TRBJ2-3; TRBD2 agrees at 7 bases. Trimming cost V 2 bases and J 2 bases; bases outside gene matches: 8. There are 16 residues in the CDR3. Germline V lookup: CDR1 SGHRS, CDR2 YFSETQ. The CDR3 here is CASSFRGGTLTDTQYF. Written as DNA, the CDR3 is TGCGCCAGCAGCTTCCGCGGGGGTACGCTCACAGATACGCAGTATTTT.

The table lists this clonotype with a few counts. The chain carries TRBV4-3 and TRBJ1-5; no definite D call. Germline V gene sequence: CDR1 LGHNA, CDR2 YSLEER. V gave up 0 bases and J gave up 6 bases, with 12 bases separating them. CDR3 size: 15 residues. The CDR3 nucleotides are TGCGCCAGCAGCCAAGATGCGGGCCCAACTCAGCCCCAGCATTTT. It yields the protein CASSQDAGPTQPQHF.

This clonotype has a count of ten or more. V usage is TRBV4-3 and J usage is TRBJ1-5; D gene ambiguous. The V and J ends lost 2 bases and 0 bases respectively, with 8 bases between them. CDR1 LGHNA and CDR2 YSLEER come from the germline V gene. CDR3 size: 15 residues. In DNA form, the CDR3 reads TGCGCCAGCAGCCAAAGTCACGGTAGCAATCAGCCCCAGCATTTT. Translation gives CASSQSHGSNQPQHF.

The sample holds many counts of this clonotype. The chain links TRBV10-3 to TRBJ2-7; D gene unclear. Trimming stripped 1 base from V and 2 bases from J, with 6 bases between. Germline V gives CDR1 ENHRY, CDR2 SYGVKD. The CDR3 loop spans 13 amino acids. DNA of the CDR3: TGTGCCATCAGTGAGTTGGGTGCCTACGAGCAGTACTTC. Its protein product is CAISELGAYEQYF.

This sequence joins TRBV30 and TRBJ1-1; D is unresolved. The V end was cut by 5 bases, the J end by 6 bases, with 7 bases between. CDR3 size: 10 residues. Looked up from germline, CDR1 is GTSNPN and CDR2 is SVGIG (reference sequence). This CDR3 reads CAWGGPEAFF. The CDR3 DNA follows: TGTGCCTGGGGTGGGCCTGAAGCTTTCTTT.

This clonotype was seen only a few times. The rearrangement joins TRBV9 to TRBJ1-2; D may be TRBD1 (5 bases). CDR3 length: 16 amino acids. Trimming removed 3 bases at V and 5 bases at J, with 20 bases between. CDR1 and CDR2 (germline): SGDLS, YYNGEE. CDR3 protein: CASSEGDFRPPYGYTF. The CDR3 DNA follows: TGTGCCAGCAGCGAAGGGGACTTTAGACCGCCGTATGGCTACACCTTC.

J is TRBJ2-1 and V is TRBV27; D may be TRBD2 (6 bases). This CDR3 has 15 amino acids. In germline, CDR1 is MNHEY, CDR2 SMNVEV (reference sequence). Deletions cut 3 bases from V and 3 bases from J, with 12 bases between. The DNA of the CDR3 is TGTGCCAGCAGTTTTGCTAACGGGGGCTACAATGAGCAGTTCTTC. Residues: CASSFANGGYNEQFF.

The rearrangement joins TRBV10-3 to TRBJ2-3, with a tentative D call TRBD2 (6 bases). Trimming removed 3 bases at V and 0 bases at J, with 16 bases between. This CDR3 has 17 amino acids. The V gene's germline CDR1 is ENHRY and CDR2 SYGVKD. CDR3 DNA sequence: TGTGCCATCAGTGACTTCGGGGGAGAGACTAGCACAGATACGCAGTATTTT. Translating it yields CAISDFGGETSTDTQYF.

This clonotype was found many times. The chain employs TRBV12-5 and TRBJ2-5; D unresolved. This CDR3 contains 12 residues. V shed 6 bases and J shed 4 bases, with 9 bases lying between them. CDR1 and CDR2 from the germline V gene are LGHNT and FRNRAP. The CDR3 nucleotides are TGTGCTAGTGGAGACTTCTCAGAGACCCAGTACTTC. It specifies CASGDFSETQYF.

In its sample, this clonotype was seen many times. This sequence joins TRBV7-9 and TRBJ2-3; D gene unclear. Trimming stripped 1 base from V and 4 bases from J, with 6 bases between. Looked up from germline, CDR1 is SEHNR and CDR2 is FQNEAQ (reference sequence). CDR3 length: 13 amino acids. CDR3 coding DNA: TGTGCCAGCAGCTTAGAGGCCTCAGATACGCAGTATTTT. Its protein is CASSLEASDTQYF.

This clonotype has ten or more counts. V gene TRBV29-1 combines with J gene TRBJ1-1, with D perhaps TRBD1 (5 bases). Trimming took 7 bases from V and 1 from J, leaving 13 bases between them. The CDR3 runs 13 residues. CDR1 is SQVTM and CDR2 is ANQGSEA in the germline V gene. Here the CDR3 DNA reads TGCAGCGCCATACAGGAGACGAACACTGAAGCTTTCTTT. It yields the protein CSAIQETNTEAFF.